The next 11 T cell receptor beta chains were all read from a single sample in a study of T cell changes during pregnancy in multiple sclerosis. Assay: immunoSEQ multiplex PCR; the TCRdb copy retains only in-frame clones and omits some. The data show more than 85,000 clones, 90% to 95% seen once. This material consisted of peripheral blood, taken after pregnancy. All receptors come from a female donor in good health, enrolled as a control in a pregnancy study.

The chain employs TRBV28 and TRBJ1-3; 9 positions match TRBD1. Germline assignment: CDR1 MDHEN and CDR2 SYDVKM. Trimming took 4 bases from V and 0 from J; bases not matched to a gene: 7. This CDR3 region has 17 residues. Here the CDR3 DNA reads TGTGCCAGCAGTTCCCGGGGACAGGGAAGCTCTGGAAACACCATATATTTT. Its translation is CASSSRGQGSSGNTIYF.

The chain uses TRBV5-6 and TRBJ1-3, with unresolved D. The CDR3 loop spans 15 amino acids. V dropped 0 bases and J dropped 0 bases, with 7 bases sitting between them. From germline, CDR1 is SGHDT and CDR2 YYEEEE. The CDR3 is CASSLGPVSGNTIYF. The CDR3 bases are TGTGCCAGCAGCTTGGGTCCGGTCTCTGGAAACACCATATATTTT.

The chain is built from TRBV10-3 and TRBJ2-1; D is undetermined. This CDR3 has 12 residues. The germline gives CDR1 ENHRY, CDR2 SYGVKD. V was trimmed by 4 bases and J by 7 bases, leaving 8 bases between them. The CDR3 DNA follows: TGTGCCATCAGTGTTTCAGGAAATGAGCAGTTCTTC. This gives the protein CAISVSGNEQFF.

CDR3 coding DNA: TGTGCCAGCAGCTCCCCAAAGACAGTAATGAACACTGAAGCTTTCTTT. This encodes CASSSPKTVMNTEAFF. The chain carries TRBV5-5 and TRBJ1-1, with a weak D call TRBD1 (5 bases). V was cut by 3 bases and J by 0 bases, with 15 bases left in between. The CDR3 has 16 residues. Germline values: CDR1 SGHKS, CDR2 YYEKEE (reference sequence).

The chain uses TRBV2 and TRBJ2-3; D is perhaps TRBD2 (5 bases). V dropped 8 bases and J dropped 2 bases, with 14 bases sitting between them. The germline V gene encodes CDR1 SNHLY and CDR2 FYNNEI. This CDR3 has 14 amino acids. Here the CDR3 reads CASGRESITDTQYF. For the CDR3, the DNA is TGTGCCAGCGGACGGGAAAGCATCACAGATACGCAGTATTTT.

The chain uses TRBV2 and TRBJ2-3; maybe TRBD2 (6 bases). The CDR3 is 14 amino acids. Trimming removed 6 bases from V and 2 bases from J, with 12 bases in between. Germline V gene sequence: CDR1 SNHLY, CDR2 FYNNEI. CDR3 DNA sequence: TGTGCCAGCAGAGCTCGGGAGTTCACAGATACGCAGTATTTT. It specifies CASRAREFTDTQYF.

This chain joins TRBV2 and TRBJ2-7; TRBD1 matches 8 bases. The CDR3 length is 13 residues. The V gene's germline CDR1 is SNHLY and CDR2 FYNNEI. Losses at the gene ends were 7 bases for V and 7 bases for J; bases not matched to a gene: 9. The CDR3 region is CASTGTGNSEQYF. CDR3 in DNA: TGTGCCAGCACCGGGACAGGCAATAGTGAGCAGTACTTC.

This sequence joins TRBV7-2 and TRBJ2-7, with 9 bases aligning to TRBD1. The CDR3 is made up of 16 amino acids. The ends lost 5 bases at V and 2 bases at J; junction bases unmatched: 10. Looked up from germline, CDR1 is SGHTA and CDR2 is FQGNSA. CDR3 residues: CASSRWTGAPTYEQYF. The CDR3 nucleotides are TGTGCCAGCAGCCGGTGGACAGGGGCGCCTACCTACGAGCAGTACTTC.

The DNA for the CDR3 is TGTGCCAGCAGCGTTGGACAGACTCTCGAGACCCAGTACTTC. Translated: CASSVGQTLETQYF. The chain carries TRBV7-8 and TRBJ2-5; possible D gene TRBD1, 6 bases. The CDR3 has 14 amino acids. From germline, CDR1 is SGHVS and CDR2 FQNEAQ. V was trimmed by 5 bases and J by 5 bases, leaving 15 bases between them.

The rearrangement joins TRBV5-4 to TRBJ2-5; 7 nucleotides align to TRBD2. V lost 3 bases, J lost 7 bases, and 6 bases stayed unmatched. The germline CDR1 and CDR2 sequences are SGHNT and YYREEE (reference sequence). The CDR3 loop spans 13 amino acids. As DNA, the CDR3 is TGTGCCAGCAGCTCCGAGCGGGATAGGACCCAGTACTTC. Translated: CASSSERDRTQYF.

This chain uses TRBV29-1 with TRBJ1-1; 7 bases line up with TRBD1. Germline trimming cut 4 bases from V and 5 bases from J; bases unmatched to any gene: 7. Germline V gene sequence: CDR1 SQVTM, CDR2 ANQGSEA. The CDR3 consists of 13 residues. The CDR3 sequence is CSVATGVGTEAFF. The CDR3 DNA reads TGCAGCGTTGCCACAGGGGTGGGAACTGAAGCTTTCTTT.